Each of the 25 T cell receptor beta chains below was sequenced from the same sample in a study of blood T cell repertoires in COVID-19. Here immunoSEQ multiplex PCR was the method, and the copy in TCRdb shows in-frame clones only, minus some. This table has about 250,000 clones, approximately 90% appearing once. Sequenced input: PBMCs or T cells enriched from blood (not recorded which). Receptors were obtained from a man aged 35-49 years who had recovered from COVID-19.

The sample holds a few counts of this clone. The chain has TRBV4-1 and TRBJ2-7; possibly TRBD1 for D (6 bases). The V gene lost 4 bases and the J gene lost 0 bases, with 16 bases spanning the gap. The germline CDR1 and CDR2 sequences are MGHRA and YSYEKL. The CDR3 covers 16 residues. The CDR3, as DNA: TGCGCCAGCAGCCCCTTGTGGGGGACAAACTCCTACGAGCAGTACTTC. Translating it yields CASSPLWGTNSYEQYF.

This chain links TRBV23-1 with TRBJ2-3, with 10 bases that match TRBD2. TRBV23-1 carries the ORF label, with uncertain function. V was clipped by 4 bases and J by 0 bases; unmatched bases: 7. This CDR3 has 17 residues. Here the CDR3 reads CASSLNPTSGSTDTQYF. As DNA, the CDR3 is TGCGCCAGCAGTCTCAACCCGACTAGCGGGAGCACAGATACGCAGTATTTT.

DNA for the CDR3: TGTGCCAGCAGTGATGAAGTGGCGGGGGCCTTTGATGAAAAACTGTTTTTT. Its translation: CASSDEVAGAFDEKLFF. V usage is TRBV6-1 and J usage is TRBJ1-4; D possibly corresponds to TRBD1 (6 bases). Trimming removed 3 bases from V and 6 bases from J, with 20 bases in between. This CDR3 contains 17 residues. From germline, CDR1 is MNHNS and CDR2 SASEGT.

This clone was observed a handful of times. The V call is TRBV2, the J call TRBJ2-5, with 8 bases aligning to TRBD1. Germline V gene sequence: CDR1 SNHLY, CDR2 FYNNEI. CDR3 length: 15 residues. The J segment lost 5 bases and the V segment lost 2 bases, leaving 7 bases of the junction unmatched. The CDR3 region has the DNA TGTGCCAGCAGTGAAATCTGGACAGGGTGGGAGACCCAGTACTTC. Residues: CASSEIWTGWETQYF.

This chain joins TRBV10-3 and TRBJ2-7; 7 nucleotides match TRBD1. CDR3 length: 12 amino acids. Germline CDR1 and CDR2: ENHRY and SYGVKD. The junction had 3 bases not matched to a gene; V was cut back by 10 bases and J by 0 bases. In DNA form, the CDR3 reads TGTGCCAGCCGGGACAGCTCCTACGAGCAGTACTTC. Translated: CASRDSSYEQYF.

The chain joins TRBV11-2 to TRBJ1-2; TRBD1 matches 8 bases. Germline CDR1 and CDR2: SGHAT and FQNNGV. The CDR3 has 14 residues. The J segment lost 2 bases and the V segment lost 6 bases, leaving 5 bases of the junction unmatched. As DNA, the CDR3 is TGTGCCAGCAGATCGACAGGGGCCAACTATGGCTACACCTTC. Its translation: CASRSTGANYGYTF.

This chain links TRBV7-8 with TRBJ1-5; D unresolved. CDR3 length equals 17 residues. Trimming cost V 4 bases and J 0 bases, with 16 bases left between them. Per germline, CDR1 SGHVS and CDR2 FQNEAQ. The CDR3 DNA follows: TGTGCCAGCAGCTCCCACCGGGTGGTATATAGCAATCAGCCCCAGCATTTT. It encodes CASSSHRVVYSNQPQHF.

The chain links TRBV9 to TRBJ1-1; TRBD1 is a possible D gene (6 bases). Germline loops: CDR1 SGDLS, CDR2 YYNGEE. The CDR3 extends over 16 amino acids. V shed 0 bases and J shed 4 bases, with 16 bases lying between them. CDR3: CASSVGGRTSFTEAFF. As DNA, the CDR3 is TGTGCCAGCAGCGTAGGGGGGCGCACATCCTTCACTGAAGCTTTCTTT.

The V call is TRBV6-1, the J call TRBJ2-7; D is possibly TRBD2 (5 bases). Germline-derived CDR1 and CDR2 are MNHNS and SASEGT. Trimming removed 1 base at V and 2 bases at J, with 12 bases between. This CDR3 is built from 15 residues. CDR3 coding DNA: TGTGCCAGCAGTGAAGGTCCTAGCTTCACCTACGAGCAGTACTTC. It translates to CASSEGPSFTYEQYF.

J is TRBJ2-5 and V is TRBV12-3 or TRBV12-4; 7 bases are a match to TRBD1. This CDR3 contains 12 residues. V lost 10 bases, J lost 3 bases, and 5 bases stayed unmatched. CDR3 DNA sequence: TGTGCCACCCGCAGGGGGAAAGAGACCCAGTACTTC. Translated: CATRRGKETQYF.

The chain carries TRBV6-4 and TRBJ1-1; TRBD1 matches 7 bases. This CDR3 has 13 residues. V lost 6 bases, J lost 1 base, and 2 bases stayed unmatched. Germline lookup yields CDR1 MRHNA and CDR2 SNTAGT. The chain's CDR3 is CASRRTGNTEAFF. The CDR3 DNA follows: TGTGCCAGCAGACGGACAGGGAACACTGAAGCTTTCTTT.

The chain joins TRBV29-1 to TRBJ2-7; TRBD2 is a possible D gene (6 bases). V gave up 4 bases and J gave up 0 bases, with 19 bases separating them. CDR1 and CDR2 from the germline V gene are SQVTM and ANQGSEA. CDR3 length equals 16 residues. As DNA, the CDR3 is TGCAGCGTTGTCAGCGTGCGGGGCCCGAGCTCCTACGAGCAGTACTTC. Protein sequence: CSVVSVRGPSSYEQYF.

Only one count was recorded for this clone. The rearrangement uses TRBV19 and TRBJ1-2; tentatively, D is TRBD1 (5 bases). From germline, CDR1 is LNHDA and CDR2 SQIVND (reference sequence). The CDR3 is 15 residues long. V was shortened by 3 bases and J by 4 bases, with 15 bases between the two germline ends. The CDR3 protein is CASSISGQGGYGYTF. CDR3 bases: TGTGCCAGTAGTATCTCGGGGCAGGGAGGCTATGGCTACACCTTC.

This clone showed up just once. The V call is TRBV5-4, the J call TRBJ2-7; 11 positions match TRBD1. This CDR3 has 17 residues. The germline V gene has CDR1 SGHNT and CDR2 YYREEE (reference sequence). V shed 3 bases and J 4 bases; nucleotides not matched to a gene: 12. The CDR3 bases are TGTGCCAGCAGCTACGGACAGGGGGCATTTCCCCCTTACGAGCAGTACTTC. Translating gives CASSYGQGAFPPYEQYF.

The rearrangement uses TRBV5-1 and TRBJ1-2; 10 nucleotides agree with TRBD1. The CDR3 spans 14 residues. Trimming cost V 2 bases and J 10 bases; bases outside gene matches: 8. Germline CDR1 is SGHRS and CDR2 is YFSETQ. Here the CDR3 DNA reads TGCGCCAGCAGCTTAGGACAGGGGGACGGGGACTACACCTTC. Protein sequence: CASSLGQGDGDYTF.

The J gene is TRBJ1-4, the V gene TRBV7-3; D perhaps matches TRBD1 (6 bases). CDR1 and CDR2 (germline): SGHTA, FQGTGA. This CDR3 comprises 15 residues. V lost 3 bases and J lost 7, with 15 bases in between. In nucleotides, the CDR3 is TGTGCCAGCAGCTTGTCGGCGGGGGCGGGTGAAAAACTGTTTTTT. The encoded protein is CASSLSAGAGEKLFF.

The chain carries TRBV7-2 and TRBJ2-3; 11 nucleotides match TRBD2. Germline trimming cut 5 bases from V and 4 bases from J; bases unmatched to any gene: 8. The CDR3 contains 16 residues. The germline CDR1 and CDR2 sequences are SGHTA and FQGNSA. As DNA, the CDR3 is TGTGCCAGCAGCCCTCGACTAGCGGGGCAGGCAGATACGCAGTATTTT. It is translated as CASSPRLAGQADTQYF.

The CDR3 bases are TGTGCCATCAGCACCGGGACAGGAGAATATGGCTACACCTTC. This gives the protein CAISTGTGEYGYTF. J is TRBJ1-2 and V is TRBV10-3; TRBD1 agrees at 8 bases. There are 14 residues in the CDR3. Trimming at V came to 6 bases and at J to 5 bases, leaving 8 bases not matched to a gene. Per the germline V gene, CDR1 is ENHRY and CDR2 is SYGVKD.

Concerning this clone itself: This sample includes further DNA sequences coding for the same CDR3. The V call is TRBV19, the J call TRBJ1-5, with D perhaps TRBD1 (5 bases). Trimming stripped 5 bases from V and 0 bases from J, with 11 bases between. The CDR3 loop spans 15 amino acids. Germline values: CDR1 LNHDA, CDR2 SQIVND (reference sequence). As DNA, the CDR3 is TGTGCCAGTAGTTCGGGGGTGTATAGCAATCAGCCCCAGCATTTT. It yields the protein CASSSGVYSNQPQHF.

The rearrangement joins TRBV7-2 to TRBJ2-3; 13 positions agree with TRBD2. CDR1 and CDR2 from the germline V gene are SGHTA and FQGNSA. The CDR3 is 17 residues long. V shed 7 bases, J shed 5 bases, and the junction held 12 bases outside the gene matches. The CDR3 spells CASTSELAGGGKDTQYF. CDR3 nucleotides: TGTGCCAGCACCTCCGAACTAGCGGGAGGGGGGAAAGATACGCAGTATTTT. Using reference TRBV7-2 and TRBJ2-3 for the parts outside the CDR3, the full variable domain is GAGVSQSPSNKVTEKGKDVELRCDPISGHTALYWYRQSLGQGLEFLIYFQGNSAPDKSGLPSDRFSAERTGGSVSTLTIQRTQQEDSAVYLCASTSELAGGGKDTQYFGPGTRLTVL.

The J gene is TRBJ2-2, the V gene TRBV14, with 9 bases lining up with TRBD1. Germline CDR1 and CDR2: SGHDN and FVKESK. Trimming took 4 bases from V and 4 from J; bases not matched to a gene: 4. The CDR3 covers 15 residues. The chain's CDR3 is CASSLVQGATGELFF. The CDR3 region has the DNA TGTGCCAGCAGCCTAGTACAGGGGGCCACCGGGGAGCTGTTTTTT.

This chain links TRBV10-3 with TRBJ2-7, with TRBD2 matching over 15 bases. CDR3 length: 17 residues. Germline-derived CDR1 and CDR2 are ENHRY and SYGVKD. V lost 8 bases and J lost 1; bases outside the gene matches: 9. The CDR3 nucleotides are TGTGCCATCGCGGGACTAGCGGGAGGACTCCCTTCCTACGAGCAGTACTTC. Its translation: CAIAGLAGGLPSYEQYF.

The V call is TRBV7-2, the J call TRBJ2-7; 8 bases are shared with TRBD1. The CDR3 runs 15 residues. Germline-derived CDR1 and CDR2 are SGHTA and FQGNSA. The J segment lost 2 bases and the V segment lost 1 base, leaving 4 bases of the junction unmatched. Written as DNA, the CDR3 is TGTGCCAGCAGCTTAGGGGGACAGGCGACCTACGAGCAGTACTTC. This gives the protein CASSLGGQATYEQYF.

This chain joins TRBV30 and TRBJ2-2; maybe TRBD2 (6 bases). V dropped 0 bases and J dropped 7 bases, with 9 bases sitting between them. This CDR3 is 13 amino acids long. Germline assignment: CDR1 GTSNPN and CDR2 SVGIG (reference sequence). The DNA for the CDR3 is TGTGCCTGGAGTGTACTCGGGGGCGGGGAGCTGTTTTTT. This encodes CAWSVLGGGELFF.

The chain couples TRBV30 to TRBJ1-1; 8 positions match TRBD1. Per the germline V gene, CDR1 is GTSNPN and CDR2 is SVGIG (reference sequence). V shed 5 bases and J 1 base; nucleotides not matched to a gene: 3. The CDR3 consists of 13 residues. The CDR3 region is CAWDRGKNTEAFF. The CDR3 region has the DNA TGTGCCTGGGACAGGGGAAAGAACACTGAAGCTTTCTTT.